These T cell receptor beta chains were read from a single sample in a study of T-cell memory formation after mild COVID-19. TCRdb reanalysed the 5' RACE reads using MiXCR and keeps one entry per CDR3 protein. In the table there are about 82,000 distinct CDR3 sequences, 10% to 15% of which are singletons. The specimen sequenced was PBMCs or a T cell subset sorted from them (not recorded which). All receptors come from an adult woman who had mild COVID-19 (a few samples of this study predate the infection). Cell type and time point are not known. The CDR3 runs from the conserved cysteine through the conserved F or W. Each record gives: J gene, V gene, clone size, D gene, CDR3 protein. The D gene is left open where the match is weak. A clone size is listed for some rows: how often the clone was seen (once, few, many), or a class if it is expanded.

j_gene: TRBJ2-1
v_gene: TRBV5-1
abundance: few
d_gene: -
CDR3aa: CASRPSRGDNEQFF

j_gene: TRBJ1-2
v_gene: TRBV9
abundance: -
d_gene: -
CDR3aa: CASSVGQTFFNYGYTF

j_gene: TRBJ2-3
v_gene: TRBV9
abundance: -
d_gene: -
CDR3aa: CASSVGSTTDTQYF

j_gene: TRBJ2-2
v_gene: TRBV7-9
abundance: many
d_gene: -
CDR3aa: CASSLVGVNTGELFF

j_gene: TRBJ2-7
v_gene: TRBV4-3
abundance: -
d_gene: -
CDR3aa: CASSQDMGAYSYEQYF

j_gene: TRBJ2-3
v_gene: TRBV5-1
abundance: -
d_gene: -
CDR3aa: CASSFREFTDTQYF

j_gene: TRBJ1-1
v_gene: TRBV7-9
abundance: -
d_gene: -
CDR3aa: CASRRPTVEMNTEAFF

j_gene: TRBJ1-2
v_gene: TRBV7-2
abundance: few
d_gene: TRBD1
CDR3aa: CASSLGTGDGYTF

j_gene: TRBJ1-2
v_gene: TRBV12-3/TRBV12-4
abundance: -
d_gene: -
CDR3aa: CASSSLADPLGYGYTF

j_gene: TRBJ2-7
v_gene: TRBV29-1
abundance: few
d_gene: TRBD1
CDR3aa: CSVEDQGARYF

j_gene: TRBJ1-4
v_gene: TRBV7-9
abundance: -
d_gene: TRBD1
CDR3aa: CASSLARTGANEKLFF

j_gene: TRBJ1-3
v_gene: TRBV10-3
abundance: few
d_gene: TRBD1
CDR3aa: CAISQGDISGNTIYF

j_gene: TRBJ2-7
v_gene: TRBV5-8
abundance: few
d_gene: TRBD1
CDR3aa: CASSDRTGLEVYF

j_gene: TRBJ2-3
v_gene: TRBV30
abundance: -
d_gene: -
CDR3aa: CAWRDLRLQYF

j_gene: TRBJ2-1
v_gene: TRBV6-5
abundance: -
d_gene: TRBD1
CDR3aa: CASSPGTGGGNEQFF

j_gene: TRBJ1-1
v_gene: TRBV6-5
abundance: -
d_gene: -
CDR3aa: CASSPGDFEAFF

j_gene: TRBJ2-1
v_gene: TRBV20-1
abundance: few
d_gene: TRBD2
CDR3aa: CSVSSGGMFF

j_gene: TRBJ2-7
v_gene: TRBV7-9
abundance: few
d_gene: TRBD1
CDR3aa: CASSTTGTGDYEQYF

j_gene: TRBJ2-7
v_gene: TRBV29-1
abundance: few
d_gene: -
CDR3aa: CSVQEGYEQYF

j_gene: TRBJ1-4
v_gene: TRBV5-1
abundance: few
d_gene: TRBD1
CDR3aa: CASSPRQGEEKLFF

j_gene: TRBJ2-2
v_gene: TRBV4-1
abundance: few
d_gene: TRBD2
CDR3aa: CASSQGLAGFTGELFF

j_gene: TRBJ2-5
v_gene: TRBV5-1
abundance: few
d_gene: TRBD1
CDR3aa: CASSFPPAGGTETQYF

j_gene: TRBJ2-3
v_gene: TRBV11-3
abundance: few
d_gene: -
CDR3aa: CASSPRGAGDASTDTQYF